Listed here are 24 T cell receptor beta chains from one sample, sequenced in a study of shared clonotypes between healthy human individuals. Sequenced by immunoSEQ multiplex PCR; TCRdb stores in-frame clones only, minus some. The sample records 1,100,000 or so clones, about four fifths being singletons. The sequenced sample consisted of memory CD4+ T cells from PBMCs. Subset: CD45RA-negative fraction. All receptors derive from a man between 18 and 29 years old in good health. Some clones in this sample may be carry-over from other donors' samples.

The chain carries TRBV11-1 and TRBJ2-1; TRBD1 matches 8 bases. This CDR3 contains 14 residues. J gave up 2 bases and V 4 bases, and 1 base lay outside the gene matches. Germline-derived CDR1 and CDR2 are SGHAT and FQDESV (reference sequence). The CDR3 DNA reads TGTGCCAGCAGCTCGGACAGGGCCTACAATGAGCAGTTCTTC. Its protein product is CASSSDRAYNEQFF.

This sequence joins TRBV25-1 and TRBJ1-2, with TRBD1 matching over 7 bases. V lost 6 bases, J lost 4 bases, and 5 bases stayed unmatched. Germline lookup yields CDR1 MGHDK and CDR2 SYGVNS. CDR3 length equals 13 residues. In DNA, the CDR3 is TGTGCCAGCAGGTCCGGGACAGCCTATGGCTACACCTTC. It is translated as CASRSGTAYGYTF.

This clone has at least ten counts. This chain connects TRBV6-1 to TRBJ1-1; D may be TRBD1 (5 bases). Germline values: CDR1 MNHNS, CDR2 SASEGT. The CDR3 runs to 15 residues. The germline V and J ends were trimmed by 3 bases and 2 bases, with 13 bases remaining between them. The CDR3: CASSEQGGKNTEAFF. In DNA form, the CDR3 reads TGTGCCAGCAGTGAGCAGGGAGGGAAAAACACTGAAGCTTTCTTT.

The J gene is TRBJ2-5, the V gene TRBV14; 9 nucleotides match TRBD2. This CDR3 is 16 amino acids long. The V gene's germline CDR1 is SGHDN and CDR2 FVKESK. The J segment lost 5 bases and the V segment lost 5 bases, leaving 12 bases of the junction unmatched. The CDR3 sequence is CASSKGIAGVTETQYF. The CDR3 DNA reads TGTGCCAGCAGCAAAGGGATAGCGGGAGTGACGGAGACCCAGTACTTC.

The gene calls are TRBV28 and TRBJ1-3, with D perhaps TRBD1 (5 bases). This CDR3 spans 13 amino acids. Per the germline V gene, CDR1 is MDHEN and CDR2 is SYDVKM. The V end was cut by 6 bases, the J end by 4 bases, with 10 bases between. CDR3 sequence: CASRGERGNTIYF. CDR3 sequence (DNA): TGTGCCAGCAGAGGGGAGAGGGGAAACACCATATATTTT.

This chain connects TRBV7-2 to TRBJ2-1; 9 bases agree with TRBD2. The CDR3 contains 18 residues. CDR1 and CDR2 from the germline V gene are SGHTA and FQGNSA. Unmatched junction bases numbered 12, after V lost 0 bases and J lost 6 bases. Written as DNA, the CDR3 is TGTGCCAGCAGCTTAGCACTAGCGGGTGCCGCGTTTTTCAATGAGCAGTTCTTC. Translation: CASSLALAGAAFFNEQFF. Variable domain in full (rest from reference TRBV7-2 and TRBJ2-1): GAGVSQSPSNKVTEKGKDVELRCDPISGHTALYWYRQSLGQGLEFLIYFQGNSAPDKSGLPSDRFSAERTGGSVSTLTIQRTQQEDSAVYLCASSLALAGAAFFNEQFFGPGTRLTVL.

The chain recombines TRBV28 with TRBJ2-5, with D possibly matching TRBD1 (5 bases). The V end lost 4 bases, the J end lost 7 bases, and 10 bases lay between the germline ends. This CDR3 comprises 12 residues. Per germline, CDR1 MDHEN and CDR2 SYDVKM. The CDR3 DNA follows: TGTGCCAGCAGTTCCTCAGACAGGACCCAGTACTTC. As protein: CASSSSDRTQYF.

The gene calls are TRBV4-3 and TRBJ2-5; 11 bases are a match to TRBD1. The CDR3 has 14 residues. V shed 4 bases, J shed 5 bases, and the junction held 3 bases outside the gene matches. Germline V gene lookup returns CDR1 LGHNA and CDR2 YSLEER. DNA of the CDR3: TGCGCCAGCAGCCTGGACAGGGGGCAGGAGACCCAGTACTTC. Translated: CASSLDRGQETQYF.

V and J are TRBV28 and TRBJ2-2; D is possibly TRBD1 or TRBD2 (5 bases each). The germline V gene encodes CDR1 MDHEN and CDR2 SYDVKM. CDR3 length: 14 residues. The germline V and J ends were trimmed by 8 bases and 5 bases, with 15 bases remaining between them. In DNA, the CDR3 is TGTGCCAGCGTTCCGGGACGCCGGACCGGGGAGCTGTTTTTT. As protein: CASVPGRRTGELFF.

V and J are TRBV5-4 and TRBJ2-3; 12 bases fit TRBD2. The germline CDR1 and CDR2 sequences are SGHNT and YYREEE (reference sequence). J lost 0 bases, V lost 4 bases, and 6 bases had no gene match. The CDR3 has 17 amino acids. This chain's CDR3 is CASSLRLAGASTDTQYF. The CDR3 nucleotides are TGTGCCAGCAGCCTCAGACTAGCGGGGGCTAGCACAGATACGCAGTATTTT.

CDR3 loop: CASSLLLAGFADTQYF. DNA for the CDR3: TGTGCCAGCAGCTTGCTGCTAGCGGGATTTGCAGATACGCAGTATTTT. V is TRBV5-4 and J is TRBJ2-3, with 9 bases lining up with TRBD2. The CDR3 has 16 amino acids. Per the germline V gene, CDR1 is SGHNT and CDR2 is YYREEE (reference sequence). Losses at the gene ends were 1 base for V and 4 bases for J; bases not matched to a gene: 7.

V usage is TRBV29-1 and J usage is TRBJ1-2; 10 positions match TRBD1. This CDR3 region has 13 residues. After removal of 7 bases from V and 2 bases from J, the junction contained 4 bases not matched to a gene. Per the germline V gene, CDR1 is SQVTM and CDR2 is ANQGSEA. The CDR3: CSAGDRGNYGYTF. CDR3 nucleotides: TGCAGCGCGGGGGACAGGGGCAACTATGGCTACACCTTC.

The chain employs TRBV5-1 and TRBJ2-7, with TRBD2 matching over 10 bases. This CDR3 spans 15 amino acids. The germline V gene has CDR1 SGHRS and CDR2 YFSETQ. With 4 bases clipped from V and 3 bases from J, the junction kept 7 bases outside the gene matches. This CDR3 reads CASSAGTSANYEQYF. In nucleotides, the CDR3 is TGCGCCAGCAGCGCGGGGACTAGCGCGAACTACGAGCAGTACTTC.

V is TRBV7-8 and J is TRBJ1-5; TRBD1 matches 7 bases. This CDR3 is 14 amino acids long. V dropped 4 bases and J dropped 4; count of bases not matched to a gene: 4. CDR1 and CDR2 (germline): SGHVS, FQNEAQ. The CDR3 here is CASSYTGENQPQHF. In nucleotides, the CDR3 is TGTGCCAGCAGCTATACAGGGGAAAATCAGCCCCAGCATTTT. Looking up the rest from reference TRBV7-8 and TRBJ1-5 gives the full variable domain: GAGVSQSPRYKVAKRGQDVALRCDPISGHVSLFWYQQALGQGPEFLTYFQNEAQLDKSGLPSDRFFAERPEGSVSTLKIQRTQQEDSAVYLCASSYTGENQPQHFGDGTRLSIL.

This clone has just one count. The V and J genes are TRBV14 and TRBJ2-1, with TRBD1 matching over 10 bases. The CDR3 is 14 amino acids. Germline CDR1 is SGHDN and CDR2 is FVKESK. The V gene end was trimmed by 2 bases and the J gene end by 13 bases; junction bases not matched to a gene: 8. In DNA, the CDR3 is TGTGCCAGCAGCCAAAACCCGGGACAGGGGCCCCAGTTCTTC. Translating gives CASSQNPGQGPQFF.

The chain couples TRBV2 to TRBJ1-3; TRBD1 is a possible D gene (5 bases). The V end lost 1 base, the J end lost 4 bases, and 8 bases lay between the germline ends. This CDR3 has 14 amino acids. CDR1 and CDR2 from the germline V gene are SNHLY and FYNNEI. The CDR3 region has the DNA TGTGCCAGCAGTGAAGTTAGGGGCGGAAACACCATATATTTT. Encoded protein: CASSEVRGGNTIYF.

V usage is TRBV4-1 and J usage is TRBJ2-3; TRBD1 matches 11 bases. J was trimmed by 2 bases and V by 2 bases; bases with no gene match: 6. The CDR3 spans 17 residues. Germline V gene data show CDR1 as MGHRA and CDR2 as YSYEKL. CDR3 sequence: CASSQSGTGGDTDTQYF. Here the CDR3 DNA reads TGCGCCAGCAGCCAATCGGGGACAGGGGGAGACACAGATACGCAGTATTTT.

This clone turned up a few times. The rearrangement uses TRBV21-1 and TRBJ2-7. TRBV21-1 is described as a pseudogene. The CDR3 runs 14 residues. CDR3 amino acids: CASRGKSFSYEQYF. DNA of the CDR3: TGTGCCAGCAGGGGTAAATCCTTTTCCTACGAGCAGTACTTC.

This clone appeared once. The rearrangement joins TRBV28 to TRBJ1-5; D is ambiguous. Germline values: CDR1 MDHEN, CDR2 SYDVKM. The V end lost 6 bases, the J end lost 4 bases, and 16 bases lay between the germline ends. This CDR3 is built from 15 residues. The CDR3 DNA is TGTGCCAGCAGCCAAATAACGGAGGGAAATCAGCCCCAGCATTTT. Translating gives CASSQITEGNQPQHF.

The chain recombines TRBV4-1 with TRBJ1-1; 10 bases map to TRBD1. The CDR3 loop spans 16 amino acids. J lost 4 bases, V lost 5 bases, and 10 bases had no gene match. Germline V CDR1 and CDR2: MGHRA, YSYEKL. CDR3 sequence reads: CASSWSRDRGGTEAFF. For the CDR3, the DNA is TGCGCCAGCAGCTGGAGCCGGGACAGGGGTGGCACTGAAGCTTTCTTT.

With respect to this clone: Other DNA sequences in the sample encode the same CDR3. This chain uses TRBV7-8 with TRBJ1-2, with unresolved D. The germline V gene encodes CDR1 SGHVS and CDR2 FQNEAQ. The CDR3 sequence is 14 residues long. Trimming pared 1 base from V and 0 bases from J, leaving 6 bases between. The CDR3 spells CASSLGVSNYGYTF. DNA for the CDR3: TGTGCCAGCAGCTTAGGGGTATCTAACTATGGCTACACCTTC.

To note about this clone: A much larger clonotype is one base distant, so this may be a read error. The sample contains more than one DNA sequence encoding this CDR3. The chain uses TRBV9 and TRBJ2-1; D perhaps matches TRBD2 (6 bases). The CDR3 consists of 15 residues. Trimming took 0 bases from V and 0 from J, leaving 7 bases between them. CDR1 is SGDLS, CDR2 YYNGEE, per germline. The CDR3 is CASSVAGGSYNEQFF. CDR3 DNA: TGTGCCAGCAGCGTAGCCGGGGGCTCCTACAATGAGCAGTTCTTC.

V and J are TRBV2 and TRBJ2-2, with a weak D call TRBD1 (6 bases). This CDR3 spans 13 amino acids. Germline V gene lookup returns CDR1 SNHLY and CDR2 FYNNEI. Between the trimmed V and J ends, which lost 7 bases and 5 bases, there was a span of 11 bases. The CDR3 DNA reads TGTGCCAGCACCGAGGGGGAAACCGGGGAGCTGTTTTTT. Translation: CASTEGETGELFF. The full variable domain, completed using reference TRBV2 and TRBJ2-2, is EPEVTQTPSHQVTQMGQEVILRCVPISNHLYFYWYRQILGQKVEFLVSFYNNEISEKSEIFDDQFSVERPDGSNFTLKIRSTKLEDSAMYFCASTEGETGELFFGEGSRLTVL.

This rearrangement joins TRBV29-1 to TRBJ2-7; TRBD1 aligns across 10 bases. The CDR3 extends over 16 amino acids. J lost 4 bases, V lost 0 bases, and 9 bases had no gene match. CDR1 and CDR2 from the germline V gene are SQVTM and ANQGSEA. CDR3 in DNA: TGCAGCGTTGAAGAAGCGGGGACAGGGGCCTCTTACGAGCAGTACTTC. Its translation: CSVEEAGTGASYEQYF.